The rows below give T cell receptor beta chains drawn from one sample of a study of cytomegalovirus exposure and HLA in healthy donors. The repertoire was sequenced with immunoSEQ multiplex PCR; TCRdb's copy has only in-frame clones and lacks some. The table counts approximately 210,000 clones; over 0.75% lies in the top ten. Material for sequencing was PBMCs. The origin of the receptors is a woman between 25 and 40 years old in good health and CMV-seropositive. Both conserved end residues are part of each CDR3. D genes are given only for firm matches.

j_call d_call v_call cdr3_nt cdr3_aa
TRBJ2-7 TRBD1 TRBV7-9 TGTGCCAGCAGCTCCCGGGACAGGGGGTTTCTATCCTACGAGCAGTACTTC CASSSRDRGFLSYEQYF
TRBJ2-1 - TRBV6-4 TGTGCCAGCAGTGCGGCTAGCATATACAATGAGCAGTTCTTC CASSAASIYNEQFF
TRBJ2-7 TRBD1 TRBV6-6 TGTGCCAGCAACAAACAGGGGGCTAGCTACGAGCAGTACTTC CASNKQGASYEQYF
TRBJ2-1 TRBD1 TRBV29-1 TGCAGCGGAGACAGGGGGATGTACAATGAGCAGTTCTTC CSGDRGMYNEQFF
TRBJ1-5 - TRBV6-1 TGTGCCAGCAGTGACCGGGAGGGAGGTGGCAATCAGCCCCAGCATTTT CASSDREGGGNQPQHF
TRBJ2-4 TRBD2 TRBV6-5 TGTGCCGCCTCTAGGACTAGCGCTCCCAAAAACATTCAGTACTTC CAASRTSAPKNIQYF
TRBJ2-5 - TRBV9 TGTGCCAGCAGCCTTAATCCAGGGAGGTCCCAAGAGACCCAGTACTTC CASSLNPGRSQETQYF
TRBJ2-2 - TRBV2 TGTGCCAGCAGCCTCCCAGGGGATAGTTCGAACACCGGGGAGCTGTTTTTT CASSLPGDSSNTGELFF
TRBJ1-2 TRBD1 TRBV15 TGTGCCACCAGCAGAGAGCAGGGGGTCTATGGCTACACCTTC CATSREQGVYGYTF
TRBJ1-1 TRBD1 TRBV19 TGTGCCAGTAATCCCCCCGGGACAGGGTGGTTAATCACTGAAGCTTTCTTT CASNPPGTGWLITEAFF
TRBJ2-2 - TRBV27 TGTGCCAGCAGCTCAGGGTATACTGGGGAGCTGTTTTTT CASSSGYTGELFF
TRBJ2-5 TRBD1 TRBV19 TGTGCCAGTAGACGACAGGGGACGCGGGAGACCCAGTACTTC CASRRQGTRETQYF
TRBJ1-3 - TRBV19 TGTGCCAGTAGTATCATTCCCATGCAGGGAGGACTAAGCTCTGGAAACACCATATATTTT CASSIIPMQGGLSSGNTIYF
TRBJ2-7 - TRBV6-5 TGTGCCAGCAGTTACTCGGAGGGGGGGGGCCTCTACGAGCAGTACTTC CASSYSEGGGLYEQYF
TRBJ1-4 - TRBV9 TGTGCCAGCAGCTTTGAAGGGGAGGGCGGACTGTTTTTT CASSFEGEGGLFF
TRBJ2-7 - TRBV28 TGTGCCAGCAGCCGAACGCACCTTTCGGGTGGGTACTTC CASSRTHLSGGYF
TRBJ2-7 - TRBV7-2 TGTGCCAGCAGCTCCTTTGACGGGAGAGGCTACTACGAGCAGTACTTC CASSSFDGRGYYEQYF
TRBJ1-1 - TRBV7-2 TGTGCCAGCAGCTTAATGAGACTTATGAACACTGAAGCTTTCTTT CASSLMRLMNTEAFF
TRBJ2-3 TRBD1 TRBV4-1 TGCGCCAGCAGCCTGGGACAGGGGGTGAGAATAGATACGCAGTATTTT CASSLGQGVRIDTQYF
TRBJ2-1 TRBD2 TRBV19 TGTGCCAGTAGCGCCGACGGGAGGGTCAATGAGCAGTTCTTC CASSADGRVNEQFF
TRBJ1-6 - TRBV2 TGTGCCAGCAAAGGAGATGGGGGGTATAATTCACCCCTCCACTTT CASKGDGGYNSPLHF
TRBJ2-1 - TRBV28 TGTGCCAGCATTACCCCCACTTCAAGCTCCTACAATGAGCAGTTCTTC CASITPTSSSYNEQFF
TRBJ1-5 - TRBV21-1 TGTGCCAGCAGCACCACGGGACAGGGATATAGCAATCAGCCCCAGCATTTT CASSTTGQGYSNQPQHF
TRBJ2-7 - TRBV5-6 TGTGCCAGCCAGGCGAGCTCCTACGAGCAGTACTTC CASQASSYEQYF
TRBJ2-2 TRBD1 TRBV16 TGTGCCAGCAGACCCCCAAATTACAGGGGGTCTATCACCGGGGAGCTGTTTTTT CASRPPNYRGSITGELFF
TRBJ1-5 - TRBV30 TGTGCCTGGAGTAGACAGGATGATCAGCCCCAGCATTTT CAWSRQDDQPQHF
TRBJ2-7 TRBD1 TRBV7-9 TGTGCCAGCAGCCCCGGGACAGCACACTCCTACGAGCAGTACTTC CASSPGTAHSYEQYF
TRBJ2-2 TRBD2 TRBV9 TGTGCCAGCAGCGTGGGACTAGCGGGGGCCGGGGAGCTGTTTTTT CASSVGLAGAGELFF
TRBJ1-5 - TRBV15 TGTGCCACCACCCTTCAGGCGGGGGGGAATCAGCCCCAGCATTTT CATTLQAGGNQPQHF
TRBJ1-4 TRBD1 TRBV28 TGTGCCAGCAGTTTCGGGACAGTTGAAAAACTGTTTTTT CASSFGTVEKLFF
TRBJ2-7 - TRBV14 TGTGCCAGCAGCCAATCTGTGGGCCGAGCTTACGAGCAGTACTTC CASSQSVGRAYEQYF
TRBJ2-2 - TRBV21-1 TGTGCCAGCAGCAAAGCGCGAACAGGGACGTACACCGGGGAGCTGTTTTTT CASSKARTGTYTGELFF
TRBJ2-3 TRBD1 TRBV7-9 TGTGCCAGCAGCCGGTTAGGGGGCAACACAGATACGCAGTATTTT CASSRLGGNTDTQYF
TRBJ1-2 TRBD1 TRBV28 TGTGCCAGCAGTGGACAGGATTCCTATGGCTACACCTTC CASSGQDSYGYTF
TRBJ2-2 - TRBV5-1 TGCGCCAGCAGCTCACGGGACACCCGAGGGGCCGGGGAGCTGTTTTTT CASSSRDTRGAGELFF
TRBJ1-5 - TRBV19 TGTGCCTCTACGGGGTCTAGCAATCAGCCCCAGCATTTT CASTGSSNQPQHF